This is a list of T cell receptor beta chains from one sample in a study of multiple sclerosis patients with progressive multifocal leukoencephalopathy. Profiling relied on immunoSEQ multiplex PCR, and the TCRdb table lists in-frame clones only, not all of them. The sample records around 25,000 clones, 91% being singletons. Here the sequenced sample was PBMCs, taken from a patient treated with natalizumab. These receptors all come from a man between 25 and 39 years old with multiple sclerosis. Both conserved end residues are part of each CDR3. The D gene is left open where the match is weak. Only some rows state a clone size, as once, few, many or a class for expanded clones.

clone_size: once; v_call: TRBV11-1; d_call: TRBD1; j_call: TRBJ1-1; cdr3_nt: TGTGCCAGCAGCCCGAGGACAGGGGGGTTTGGGATGAACACTGAAGCTTTCTTT; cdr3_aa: CASSPRTGGFGMNTEAFF
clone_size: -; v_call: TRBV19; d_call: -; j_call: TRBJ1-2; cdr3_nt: TGTGCCGTGGCTCGGGGCCTCGGTGGCTACACCTTC; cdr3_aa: CAVARGLGGYTF
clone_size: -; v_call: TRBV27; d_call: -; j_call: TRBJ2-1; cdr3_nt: TGTGCCAGCAGCGTTTTAGCCGGGACGTCCTACAATGAGCAGTTCTTC; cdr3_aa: CASSVLAGTSYNEQFF
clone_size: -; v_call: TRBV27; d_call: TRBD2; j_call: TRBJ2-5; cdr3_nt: TGTGCCAGCAGTTTCCGACTAGCGGGTCTCCAAGAGACCCAGTACTTC; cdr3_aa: CASSFRLAGLQETQYF
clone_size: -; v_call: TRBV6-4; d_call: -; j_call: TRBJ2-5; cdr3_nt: TGTGCCAGCAATGGACAGCAAGAGACCCAGTACTTC; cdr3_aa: CASNGQQETQYF
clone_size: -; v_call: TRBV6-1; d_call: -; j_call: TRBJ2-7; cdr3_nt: TGTGCCAGCAGTGAAGCCGGCAGGGATAGGGAGCAGTACTTC; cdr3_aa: CASSEAGRDREQYF
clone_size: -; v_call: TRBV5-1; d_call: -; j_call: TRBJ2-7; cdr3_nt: TGCGCCAGCAGCGCCGGTCGGCAGCCCGACGAGCAGTACTTC; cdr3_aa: CASSAGRQPDEQYF
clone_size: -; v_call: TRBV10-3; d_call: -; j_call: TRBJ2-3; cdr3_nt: TGTGCCATCAGTGAGATCCCTAGGCAAAGAACAGATACGCAGTATTTT; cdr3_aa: CAISEIPRQRTDTQYF
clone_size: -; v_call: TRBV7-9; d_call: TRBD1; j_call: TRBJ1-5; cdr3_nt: TGTGCCAGCAGTTTCTCCAGACAGGGGCTAAATCAGCCCCAGCATTTT; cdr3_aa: CASSFSRQGLNQPQHF
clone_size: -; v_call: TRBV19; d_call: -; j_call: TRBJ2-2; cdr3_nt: TGTGCCAGTAGTATCATCGCGGCCGGGGAGCTGTTTTTT; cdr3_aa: CASSIIAAGELFF
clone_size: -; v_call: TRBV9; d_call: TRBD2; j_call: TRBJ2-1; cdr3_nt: TGTGCCAGCAGCCCCCCGAGCGGGAGGGGACGGGCCAATGAGCAGTTCTTC; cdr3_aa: CASSPPSGRGRANEQFF
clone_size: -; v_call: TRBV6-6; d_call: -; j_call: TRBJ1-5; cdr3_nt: TGTGCCAGCATAGACGAGGGGGGCAATCAGCCCCAGCATTTT; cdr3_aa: CASIDEGGNQPQHF
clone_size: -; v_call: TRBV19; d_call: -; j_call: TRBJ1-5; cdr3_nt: TGTGCCAGTGGCGGGATCCAGCCCCAGCATTTT; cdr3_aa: CASGGIQPQHF
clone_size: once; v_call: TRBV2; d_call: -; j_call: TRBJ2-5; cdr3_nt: TGTGCCAGCACGGGGCAGGGGCTATTGGGGGAGACCCAGTACTTC; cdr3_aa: CASTGQGLLGETQYF
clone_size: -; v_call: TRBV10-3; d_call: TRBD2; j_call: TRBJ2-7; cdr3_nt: TGTGCCATCAGTGAGGGGACTAGCGGGAGTCGTGCGTACTTC; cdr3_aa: CAISEGTSGSRAYF
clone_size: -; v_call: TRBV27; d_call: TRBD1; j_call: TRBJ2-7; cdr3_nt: TGTGCCAGCAGTTATCAATTCCGGGACAGGCCCTACGAGCAGTACTTC; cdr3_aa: CASSYQFRDRPYEQYF
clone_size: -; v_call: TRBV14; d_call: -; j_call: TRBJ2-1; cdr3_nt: TGTGCCAGCAGCCCCAGACACAATGAGCAGTTCTTC; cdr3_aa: CASSPRHNEQFF
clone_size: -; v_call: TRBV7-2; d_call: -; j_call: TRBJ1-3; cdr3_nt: TGTGCCAGCAGCTTAGAGAGACAAACTGGAAACACCATATATTTT; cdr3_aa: CASSLERQTGNTIYF
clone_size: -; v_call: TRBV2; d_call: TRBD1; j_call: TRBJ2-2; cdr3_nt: TGTGCCAGCGACGGGACAGGGGACACCGGGGAGCTGTTTTTT; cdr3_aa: CASDGTGDTGELFF
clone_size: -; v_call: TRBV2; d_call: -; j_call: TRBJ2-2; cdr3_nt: TGTGCCAGCAGTGTGACCGGGACTGTGAACACCGGGGAGCTGTTTTTT; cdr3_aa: CASSVTGTVNTGELFF
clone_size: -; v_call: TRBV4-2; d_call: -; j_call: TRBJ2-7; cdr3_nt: TGTGCCAGCAGCCAAGTCCCGGGATTCCGCGAGCAGTACTTC; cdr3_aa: CASSQVPGFREQYF
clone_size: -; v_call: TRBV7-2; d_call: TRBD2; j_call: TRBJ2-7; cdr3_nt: TGTGCCAGCAGTGCGGGACTAGCCGACTACGAGCAGTACTTC; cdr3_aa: CASSAGLADYEQYF
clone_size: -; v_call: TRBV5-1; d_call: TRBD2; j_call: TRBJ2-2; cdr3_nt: TGCGCCAGCAGCCCTCGGACTAGCGGGACGGGCGGGGAGCTGTTTTTT; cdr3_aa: CASSPRTSGTGGELFF
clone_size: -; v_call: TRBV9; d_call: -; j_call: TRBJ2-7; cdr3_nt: TGTGCCAGCAGCGTAGGGGGCAGGGAGCAGTACTTC; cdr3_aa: CASSVGGREQYF
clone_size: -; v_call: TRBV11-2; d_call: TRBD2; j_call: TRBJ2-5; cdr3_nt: TGTGCCAGCAGCTTCTCTCTAGCGGGAAGGCGGGAGACCCAGTACTTC; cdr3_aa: CASSFSLAGRRETQYF
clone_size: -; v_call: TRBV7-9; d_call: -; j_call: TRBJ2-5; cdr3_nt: TGTGCCAGCAGCCCGCCGTGGGGGCAAGAGACCCAGTACTTC; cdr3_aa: CASSPPWGQETQYF
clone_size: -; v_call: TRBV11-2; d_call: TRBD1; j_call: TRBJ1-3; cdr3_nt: TGTGCCAGCAGCCCCAATACAGGGGAGGGGGCCACCATATATTTT; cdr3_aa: CASSPNTGEGATIYF
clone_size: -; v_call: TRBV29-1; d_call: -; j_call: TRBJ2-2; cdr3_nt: TGCAGCGTTCTAGACAGGGGGGAGCTGTTTTTT; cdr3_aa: CSVLDRGELFF
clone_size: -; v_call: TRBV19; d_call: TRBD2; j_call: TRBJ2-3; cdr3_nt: TGTGCCAGTGCTAGCGGGCGGGAGATGGGAGATACGCAGTATTTT; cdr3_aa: CASASGREMGDTQYF
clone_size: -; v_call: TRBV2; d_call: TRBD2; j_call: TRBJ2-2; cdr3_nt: TGTGCCAGCAGGATAGGGGACTATTCGAACACCGGGGAGCTGTTTTTT; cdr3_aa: CASRIGDYSNTGELFF
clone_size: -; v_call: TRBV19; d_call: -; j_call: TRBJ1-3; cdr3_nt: TGTGCCAGTAGTATAGGGGCCTTCTCTGGAAACACCATATATTTT; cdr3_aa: CASSIGAFSGNTIYF
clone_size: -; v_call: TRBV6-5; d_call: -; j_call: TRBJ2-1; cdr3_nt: TGTGCCAGCAGTATCTCAGGGGCTCCCTACAATGAGCAGTTCTTC; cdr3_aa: CASSISGAPYNEQFF
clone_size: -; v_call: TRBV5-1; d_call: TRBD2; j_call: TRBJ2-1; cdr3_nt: TGCGCCAGCAGCCCGCCTAGCGGGGCTAACAATGAGCAGTTCTTC; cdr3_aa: CASSPPSGANNEQFF
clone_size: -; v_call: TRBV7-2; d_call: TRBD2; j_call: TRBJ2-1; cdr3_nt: TGTGCCAGCAGCTTAGACCTAGCGGGGTACAATGAGCAGTTCTTC; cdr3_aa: CASSLDLAGYNEQFF
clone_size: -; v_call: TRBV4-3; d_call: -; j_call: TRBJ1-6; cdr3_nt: TGCGCCAGCAGCCAGTGGGGCGCGGGACGTCCTGCCAATTCACCCCTCCACTTT; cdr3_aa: CASSQWGAGRPANSPLHF
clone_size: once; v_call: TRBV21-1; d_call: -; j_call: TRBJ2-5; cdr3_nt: TGTGCCAGCAGCGATTACCCTTTGCGAGGGCAAGAGACCCAGTACTTC; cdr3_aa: CASSDYPLRGQETQYF
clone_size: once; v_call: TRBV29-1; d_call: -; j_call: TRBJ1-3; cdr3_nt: TGCAGCGTTGAAGAGGGACGGGTCTCTGGAAACACCATATATTTT; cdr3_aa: CSVEEGRVSGNTIYF
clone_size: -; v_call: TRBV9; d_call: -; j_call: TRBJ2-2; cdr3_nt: TGTGCCAGCAGCGTAGCTGGGACCGGAAAAGGCGGGGAGCTGTTTTTT; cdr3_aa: CASSVAGTGKGGELFF
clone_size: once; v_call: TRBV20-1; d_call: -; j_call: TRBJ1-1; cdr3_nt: TGCAGTGCGCTGCCCGGGAGTGAAGCTTTCTTT; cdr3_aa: CSALPGSEAFF
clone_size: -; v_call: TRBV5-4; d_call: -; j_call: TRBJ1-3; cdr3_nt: TGTGCCAGCAGCTTGGTGGGGGGTTTGGGCAACACCATATATTTT; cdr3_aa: CASSLVGGLGNTIYF
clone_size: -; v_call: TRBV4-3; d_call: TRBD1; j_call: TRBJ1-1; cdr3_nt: TGCGCCAGCAGCCAGCTCCGGACAGGGCCGAACACTGAAGCTTTCTTT; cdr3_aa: CASSQLRTGPNTEAFF
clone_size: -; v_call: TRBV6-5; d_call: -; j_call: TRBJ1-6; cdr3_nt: TGTGCCAGCAGCCCCCCCAAAGGGCGTAATTCACCCCTCCACTTT; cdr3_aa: CASSPPKGRNSPLHF
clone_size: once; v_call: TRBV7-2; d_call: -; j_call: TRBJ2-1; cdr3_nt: TGTGCCAGCAGCCCACCTCCGATTAGGGACTTCTCCTACAATGAGCAGTTCTTC; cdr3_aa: CASSPPPIRDFSYNEQFF
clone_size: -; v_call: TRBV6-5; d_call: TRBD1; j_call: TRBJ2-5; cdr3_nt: TGTGCCAGCAGTTACGCCCGGACAGGGATCGGGACCCAGTACTTC; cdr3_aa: CASSYARTGIGTQYF
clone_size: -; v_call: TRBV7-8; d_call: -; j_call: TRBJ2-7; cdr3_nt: TGTGCCAGCAGCTTAAGGGGGGCGGCCTACGAGCAGTACTTC; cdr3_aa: CASSLRGAAYEQYF
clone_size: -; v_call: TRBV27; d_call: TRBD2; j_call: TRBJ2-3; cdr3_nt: TGTGCCAGCAGTTTACGTGGGAGGGCAAATACGCAGTATTTT; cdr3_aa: CASSLRGRANTQYF
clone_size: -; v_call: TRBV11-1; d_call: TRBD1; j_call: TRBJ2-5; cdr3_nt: TGTGCCAGCAGCCCCCGGACAGGGGACCAGTACTTC; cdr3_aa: CASSPRTGDQYF
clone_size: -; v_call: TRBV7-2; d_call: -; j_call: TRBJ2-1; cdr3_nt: TGTGCCAGCACCGCCGAAATCGGGGTGCTCAATGAGCAGTTCTTC; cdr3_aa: CASTAEIGVLNEQFF
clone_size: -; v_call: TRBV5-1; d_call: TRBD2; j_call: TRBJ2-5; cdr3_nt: TGCGCCAGCGCCCGGACTAGCGGGAACCAAGAGACCCAGTACTTC; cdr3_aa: CASARTSGNQETQYF
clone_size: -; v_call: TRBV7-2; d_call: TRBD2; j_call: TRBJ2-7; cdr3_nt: TGTGCCAGCAGCCTTGTAGCGGGAACCTACGAGCAGTACTTC; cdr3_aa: CASSLVAGTYEQYF
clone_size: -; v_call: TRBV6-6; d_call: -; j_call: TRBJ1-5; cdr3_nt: TGTGCCAGCAGTTACGACGACAGGCCGAATCAGCCCCAGCATTTT; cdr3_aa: CASSYDDRPNQPQHF
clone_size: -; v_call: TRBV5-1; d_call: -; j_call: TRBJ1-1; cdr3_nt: TGCGCCAGCAGCTTTCAGGGGATTTTAGGCACTGAAGCTTTCTTT; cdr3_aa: CASSFQGILGTEAFF